This T cell receptor (beta chain) was captured in a study of blood T cell repertoires in COVID-19. Overall study: T cells, B-cell-depleted T cells, or PBMCs supplied cDNA or gDNA.

The table lists this clone with a few counts. The V gene lost 3 bases and the J gene lost 8 bases, with 13 bases spanning the gap. The CDR3 sequence is 13 residues long. Germline V gives CDR1 MNHEY, CDR2 SVGAGI. This table comes from immunoSEQ multiplex PCR, and its TCRdb copy is limited to in-frame clones, with some not included. The sample includes tens of thousands of clones, 86% seen only once; the top ten take about 1.5%. The chain combines TRBV6-5 with TRBJ1-1; possible D gene TRBD1, 6 bases. This clonotype was sampled from a woman in her sixties or seventies with acute or convalescent COVID-19. Sequenced sample: peripheral blood. CDR3 in DNA: TGTGCCAGCAGTTATGGCGGGGGCGGGGAAGCTTTCTTT. This sequence encodes CASSYGGGGEAFF.